Listed below are T cell receptor beta chains from one sample, sequenced in a study of blood T cell repertoires in COVID-19. TCRdb's table, derived via immunoSEQ multiplex PCR, lists solely in-frame clones and lacks some. Seen here are 20,000 to 25,000 clones, around 84% observed once, and the top ten hold roughly 20%. Sample: peripheral blood. All receptors derive from a woman at least 80 years old with acute or convalescent COVID-19. Each CDR3 is given with its conserved first and last residue. Each record gives: V gene, J gene, CDR3 protein.

>TRBV7-2|TRBJ2-2
CASSSISGTGELFF
>TRBV4-1|TRBJ2-5
CASSHPGLAGGPQYF
>TRBV7-6|TRBJ1-1
CASSGKPGQGPTEAFF
>TRBV5-1|TRBJ2-3
CASTQGPPTDTQYF
>TRBV3-1/TRBV3-2|TRBJ2-7
CASSQEGTSGYEQYF
>TRBV10-3|TRBJ1-5
CAISEGAQVQPQHF
>TRBV5-4|TRBJ2-2
CASSLASLVNTGELFF
>TRBV15|TRBJ2-7
CATSSPEEGSYEQYF
>TRBV28|TRBJ2-1
CASGGGRHNEQFF
>TRBV7-2|TRBJ2-7
CASSSGNFYEQYF
>TRBV15|TRBJ2-2
CATSRVGQPTGELFF
>TRBV5-1|TRBJ2-1
CASRKDSTYNEQFF
>TRBV5-4|TRBJ2-2
CASSVRWQGAAGELFF
>TRBV15|TRBJ2-7
CATSRDGTSLGEQYF
>TRBV15|TRBJ2-2
CATSRTAANTGELFF
>TRBV4-3|TRBJ2-3
CASGGESTDTQYF
>TRBV7-2|TRBJ2-3
CASSYLNRDYTDTQYF
>TRBV7-9|TRBJ1-4
CASSLWGQGASNEKLFF
>TRBV6-6|TRBJ1-4
CASTPGQGFGKLFF
>TRBV10-3|TRBJ1-1
CAISQGQGNTEAFF
>TRBV7-9|TRBJ1-3
CASSQDGTQRNTIYF
>TRBV29-1|TRBJ1-2
CRVPDRVGGGYTF
>TRBV6-6|TRBJ2-1
CASSPQLRTSGPRNEQFF
>TRBV6-2/TRBV6-3|TRBJ2-7
CASSYTSGTADYEQYF
>TRBV2|TRBJ2-2
CASSGGGGTGELFF
>TRBV24-1|TRBJ2-1
CATSEGTSGRRGNEQFF
>TRBV3-1/TRBV3-2|TRBJ1-1
CASSQDFTGTGPPEAFF
>TRBV4-3|TRBJ2-1
CASSQDFFRGALRNEQFF
>TRBV7-6|TRBJ1-5
CASSLGEGVGQPQHF
>TRBV6-5|TRBJ1-1
CASRGASPEAFF
>TRBV27|TRBJ2-1
CASSFGTVDNEQFF
>TRBV6-6|TRBJ2-3
CASSPLDRITDTQYF
>TRBV7-6|TRBJ2-5
CASSLGQASGGTQYF
>TRBV2|TRBJ1-1
CASSPSFDRDTEAFF
>TRBV7-2|TRBJ2-3
CASSLVRIAGNTDTQYF
>TRBV20-1|TRBJ2-3
CSARPGPSQYF
>TRBV18|TRBJ2-3
CASSPRVQGRLVTQYF
>TRBV19|TRBJ2-2
CASSTTSGQLGELFF
>TRBV5-5|TRBJ1-1
CASSVTRQNTEAFF
>TRBV27|TRBJ2-7
CASSRVGGLSSYEQYF